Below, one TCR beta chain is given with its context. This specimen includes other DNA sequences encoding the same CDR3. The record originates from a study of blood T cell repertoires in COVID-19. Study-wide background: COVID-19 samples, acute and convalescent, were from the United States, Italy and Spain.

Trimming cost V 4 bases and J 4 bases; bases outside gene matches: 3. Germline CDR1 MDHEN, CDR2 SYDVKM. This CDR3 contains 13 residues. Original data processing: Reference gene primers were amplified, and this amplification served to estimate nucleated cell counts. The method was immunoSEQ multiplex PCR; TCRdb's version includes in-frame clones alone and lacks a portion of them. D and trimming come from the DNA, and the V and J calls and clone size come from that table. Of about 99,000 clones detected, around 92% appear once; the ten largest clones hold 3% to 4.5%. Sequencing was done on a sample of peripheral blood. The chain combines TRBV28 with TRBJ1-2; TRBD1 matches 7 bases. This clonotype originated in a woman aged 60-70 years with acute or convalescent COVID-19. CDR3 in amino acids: CASSSGQLYGYTF. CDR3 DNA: TGTGCCAGCAGTTCGGGACAGCTCTATGGCTACACCTTC.